This TCR beta chain was captured in a study of shared clonotypes between healthy human individuals. The study's findings and limits: Richness estimates generally favored naive over memory subsets.

Of note for this clone: No antigen is known for it.

Germline CDR1 reads LNHDA; CDR2 reads SQIVND (reference sequence). This CDR3 is built from 14 residues. Trimming pared 3 bases from V and 3 bases from J, leaving 12 bases between. Sequencing was performed with immunoSEQ multiplex PCR; in TCRdb, only in-frame clones are kept and a portion is missing. This sample has 1.5 million to 2.5 million clones, with roughly 95% found just once. CD45RO negativity and positive selection for CCR7 defined naive CD8 cells, a population that excluded terminally differentiated effector memory CD45RA+ cells. This rearrangement joins TRBV19 to TRBJ2-7, with D unresolved. This TCR derives from a man younger than 35 in good health. The sequencing sample was made of naive CD8+ T cells sorted from blood. CDR3: CASSMFDGNYEQYF. DNA for the CDR3: TGTGCCAGTAGTATGTTCGATGGCAACTACGAGCAGTACTTC. The full variable domain, completed using reference TRBV19 and TRBJ2-7, is DGGITQSPKYLFRKEGQNVTLSCEQNLNHDAMYWYRQDPGQGLRLIYYSQIVNDFQKGDIAEGYSVSREKKESFPLTVTSAQKNPTAFYLCASSMFDGNYEQYFGPGTRLTVT.